This TCR beta chain was captured in a study of shared clonotypes between healthy human individuals. Measured with immunoSEQ multiplex PCR; TCRdb has only the in-frame clones, and not every one. The sample gives about a million clones, less than 85% of which show up once; 1.5% is in the top ten. This clone was counted between two and nine times. The germline gives CDR1 GTSNPN, CDR2 SVGIG (reference sequence). V gave up 3 bases and J gave up 2 bases, with 22 bases separating them. This CDR3 has 18 residues. The chain joins TRBV30 to TRBJ1-4; tentative D call: TRBD1 (6 bases). The sequenced sample consisted of memory CD4+ T cells sorted from blood. Subset: CD45RA-negative fraction. This clonotype was sampled from a young man in good health. The CDR3 DNA sequence: TGTGCCTGGAGCGTTGTCAAGGGGGGCTTAAGTACTAATGAAAAACTGTTTTTT. Protein sequence: CAWSVVKGGLSTNEKLFF.